These 12 T cell receptor beta chains were sequenced from one sample in a study of blood T cell repertoires in COVID-19. Data came from immunoSEQ multiplex PCR; TCRdb stores just in-frame clones and leaves some out. The table has more than 200,000 clones, around 87% seen once. The source material was peripheral blood. These receptors all stem from a woman aged 55-75 years with COVID-19, enrolled during active disease.

The genes are TRBV28 and TRBJ1-2, with 12 positions matching TRBD1. This CDR3 is 16 amino acids long. In germline, CDR1 is MDHEN, CDR2 SYDVKM. V trimming: 6 bases; J trimming: 6 bases; junction bases outside the gene matches: 11. DNA for the CDR3: TGTGCCAGCAGGGGGACAGGGGGCTCCCGTTGGGATGGCTACACCTTC. It codes for CASRGTGGSRWDGYTF.

CDR3 bases: TGTGCCAGCACCCGGGACAGGGACGACGAGCAGTACTTC. Translated: CASTRDRDDEQYF. This rearrangement joins TRBV6-5 to TRBJ2-7, with TRBD1 identical over 9 bases. Germline trimming cut 7 bases from V and 5 bases from J; bases unmatched to any gene: 6. The CDR3 is 13 amino acids. CDR1 MNHEY and CDR2 SVGAGI come from the germline V gene.

There are many counts of this clone. The V and J genes are TRBV5-6 and TRBJ2-7; tentative D call: TRBD1 (6 bases). The CDR3 is 14 residues long. With 5 bases removed from V and 9 bases from J, the gap between germline ends came to 21 bases. The germline V gene encodes CDR1 SGHDT and CDR2 YYEEEE. The chain's CDR3 is CASSSTGQGVWQYF. The CDR3 DNA follows: TGTGCCAGCAGTTCCACGGGACAAGGGGTGTGGCAGTACTTC.

The V gene is TRBV4-2, the J gene TRBJ1-5, with D hard to call. CDR1 and CDR2 from the germline V gene are LGHNA and YNFKEQ. The V gene lost 0 bases and the J gene lost 2 bases, with 11 bases spanning the gap. This CDR3 region has 16 residues. CDR3 residues: CASSQEAGSGNQPQHF. The CDR3 DNA reads as TGTGCCAGCAGCCAAGAGGCGGGGTCGGGCAATCAGCCCCAGCATTTT.

The chain combines TRBV24-1 with TRBJ2-7, with 10 bases lining up with TRBD1. The V gene's germline CDR1 is KGHDR and CDR2 SFDVKD. With V trimmed by 3 bases and J by 0 bases, 4 bases remained unmatched. There are 16 residues in the CDR3. The chain's CDR3 is CATSDADRGHSYEQYF. The CDR3 coding sequence is TGTGCCACCAGTGATGCCGACAGGGGGCACTCCTACGAGCAGTACTTC.

J is TRBJ1-2 and V is TRBV19; 7 bases fit TRBD1. Trimming at V came to 4 bases and at J to 7 bases, leaving 3 bases not matched to a gene. The CDR3 runs to 12 residues. CDR1 and CDR2 (germline): LNHDA, SQIVND (reference sequence). The CDR3 DNA reads as TGTGCCAGTAGTAAAAACAGGGGTGGCTACACCTTC. Translation gives CASSKNRGGYTF.

The V gene is TRBV11-2, the J gene TRBJ1-1; 8 positions match TRBD1. V trimming: 1 base; J trimming: 9 bases; junction bases outside the gene matches: 4. Germline V gene lookup returns CDR1 SGHAT and CDR2 FQNNGV. This CDR3 contains 13 residues. CDR3 loop: CASSLVDRGQAFF. The CDR3 DNA reads as TGTGCCAGCAGCTTAGTCGACAGGGGCCAAGCTTTCTTT.

The chain joins TRBV30 to TRBJ1-5; D remains ambiguous. Germline CDR1 reads GTSNPN; CDR2 reads SVGIG (reference sequence). The CDR3 runs 12 residues. With 1 base removed from V and 7 bases from J, the gap between germline ends came to 8 bases. DNA for the CDR3: TGTGCCTGGAGTGAAGGAGGACAGCCCCAGCATTTT. Amino acid sequence: CAWSEGGQPQHF.

This chain connects TRBV11-2 to TRBJ2-5; TRBD2 matches 11 bases. Germline V CDR1 and CDR2: SGHAT, FQNNGV. The CDR3 loop spans 16 amino acids. Unmatched junction bases numbered 7, after V lost 2 bases and J lost 5 bases. The CDR3 DNA reads TGTGCCAGCAGCTTACTGGGGCCTAGCGGGAGGGAGACCCAGTACTTC. It yields the protein CASSLLGPSGRETQYF.

The J gene is TRBJ2-1, the V gene TRBV29-1; maybe TRBD2 (6 bases). The length of the CDR3 is 14 residues. The germline gives CDR1 SQVTM, CDR2 ANQGSEA. With 7 bases removed from V and 7 bases from J, the gap between germline ends came to 20 bases. As DNA, the CDR3 is TGCAGCGGATGGAAATCCGGGAGTTTAAATGAGCAGTTCTTC. Amino acids: CSGWKSGSLNEQFF.

The chain joins TRBV6-1 to TRBJ2-7, with D possibly being TRBD1 (6 bases). The V end lost 2 bases, the J end lost 3 bases, and 11 bases lay between the germline ends. CDR3 length: 14 amino acids. Germline-derived CDR1 and CDR2 are MNHNS and SASEGT. CDR3 sequence (DNA): TGTGCCAGCAGTGAAAGGCGAGGGGGCTACGAGCAGTACTTC. As protein: CASSERRGGYEQYF.

The genes are TRBV7-3 and TRBJ2-1, with a possible D match to TRBD2 (6 bases). Trimming removed 1 base at V and 3 bases at J, with 13 bases between. There are 16 residues in the CDR3. CDR1 is SGHTA, CDR2 FQGTGA, per germline. The CDR3 DNA sequence: TGTGCCAGCAGCTTAATAGGGAGGACATACTACAATGAGCAGTTCTTC. As protein: CASSLIGRTYYNEQFF.